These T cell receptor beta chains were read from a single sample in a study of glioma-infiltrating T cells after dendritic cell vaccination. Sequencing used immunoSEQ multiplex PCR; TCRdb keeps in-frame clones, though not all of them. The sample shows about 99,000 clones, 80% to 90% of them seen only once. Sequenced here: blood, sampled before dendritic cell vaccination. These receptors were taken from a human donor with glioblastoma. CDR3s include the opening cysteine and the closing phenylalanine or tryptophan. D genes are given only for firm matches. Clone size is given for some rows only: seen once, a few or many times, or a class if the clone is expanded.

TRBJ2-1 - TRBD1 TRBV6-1 TGTGCCAGCAGTGGACTACAGGGGGACACCTCCTACAATGAGCAGTTCTTC CASSGLQGDTSYNEQFF
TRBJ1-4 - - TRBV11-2 TGTGCCAGCAGCTTAGGGGGGACAACGAATGAAAAACTGTTTTTT CASSLGGTTNEKLFF
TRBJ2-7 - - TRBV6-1 TGTGCCAGCAGCCCCGGACAGAGCTTAGAGCAGTACTTC CASSPGQSLEQYF
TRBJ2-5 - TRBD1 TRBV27 TGTGCCAGCAGTCTAGGGACAGGCAGCCAAGAGACCCAGTACTTC CASSLGTGSQETQYF
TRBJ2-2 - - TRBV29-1 TGCAGCGTTGAAGTGGGCGCGGGCACCGGGGAGCTGTTTTTT CSVEVGAGTGELFF
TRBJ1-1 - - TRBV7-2 TGTGCCAGCAGCGGCCGGGAGACCGAAGCTTTCTTT CASSGRETEAFF
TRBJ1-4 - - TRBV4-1 TGCGCCAGCAGCCACCTCGCCTTCGGGGTTTTGAATGAAAAACTGTTTTTT CASSHLAFGVLNEKLFF
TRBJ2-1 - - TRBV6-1 TGTGCCAGCAGTTCGAACCCGGGATACAATGAGCAGTTCTTC CASSSNPGYNEQFF
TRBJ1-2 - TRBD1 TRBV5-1 TGCGCCAGCAGGGCGGGGACAGGGGGCAACTATGGCTACACCTTC CASRAGTGGNYGYTF
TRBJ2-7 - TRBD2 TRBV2 TGTGCCAGCGAAGGAGGAAGCGGGGGTCCCTACGAGCAGTACTTC CASEGGSGGPYEQYF
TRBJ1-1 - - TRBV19 TGTGCCAGTGGGGGAGGGGACACTGAAGCTTTCTTT CASGGGDTEAFF
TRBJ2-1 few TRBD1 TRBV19 TGTGCCAGTAGTATAGGACAGGGGGGTTTTGGTGAGCAGTTCTTC CASSIGQGGFGEQFF
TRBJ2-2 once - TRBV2 TGTGCCAGCTTAGACCCGGGGGCCGGGGAGCTGTTTTTT CASLDPGAGELFF